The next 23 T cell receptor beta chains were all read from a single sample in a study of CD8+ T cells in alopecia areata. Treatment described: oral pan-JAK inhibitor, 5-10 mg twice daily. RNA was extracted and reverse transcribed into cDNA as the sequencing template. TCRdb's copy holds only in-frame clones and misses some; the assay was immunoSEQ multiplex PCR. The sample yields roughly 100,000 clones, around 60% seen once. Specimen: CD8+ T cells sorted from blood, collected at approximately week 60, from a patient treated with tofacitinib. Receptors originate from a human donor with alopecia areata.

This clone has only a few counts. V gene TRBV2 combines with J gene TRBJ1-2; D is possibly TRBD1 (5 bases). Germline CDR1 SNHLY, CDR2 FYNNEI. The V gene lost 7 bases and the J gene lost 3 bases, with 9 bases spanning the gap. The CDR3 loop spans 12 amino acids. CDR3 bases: TGTGCCAGCAAAGGGGCCTACTATGGCTACACCTTC. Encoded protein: CASKGAYYGYTF.

Written as DNA, the CDR3 is TGTGCCTGGAGTGTAGGGGGGATGGGCACTGAAGCTTTCTTT. Its translation: CAWSVGGMGTEAFF. The chain couples TRBV30 to TRBJ1-1; maybe TRBD1 (6 bases). Trimming took off 0 bases at V and 4 bases at J, with 12 bases between the two ends. Germline loops: CDR1 GTSNPN, CDR2 SVGIG (reference sequence). CDR3 length: 14 residues.

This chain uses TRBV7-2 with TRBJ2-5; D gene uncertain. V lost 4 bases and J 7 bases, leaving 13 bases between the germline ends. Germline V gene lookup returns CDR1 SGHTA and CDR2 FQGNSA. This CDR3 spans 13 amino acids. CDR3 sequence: CASSSEQVGTQYF. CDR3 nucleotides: TGTGCCAGCAGCTCGGAACAAGTAGGGACCCAGTACTTC. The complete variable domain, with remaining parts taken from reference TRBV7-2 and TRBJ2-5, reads GAGVSQSPSNKVTEKGKDVELRCDPISGHTALYWYRQSLGQGLEFLIYFQGNSAPDKSGLPSDRFSAERTGGSVSTLTIQRTQQEDSAVYLCASSSEQVGTQYFGPGTRLLVL.

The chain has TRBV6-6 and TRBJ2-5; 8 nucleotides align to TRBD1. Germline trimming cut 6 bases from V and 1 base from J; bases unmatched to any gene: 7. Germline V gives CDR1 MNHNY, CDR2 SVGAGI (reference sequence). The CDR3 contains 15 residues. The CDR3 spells CASSDRGFTQETQYF. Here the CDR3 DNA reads TGTGCCAGCAGCGACAGGGGTTTCACCCAAGAGACCCAGTACTTC.

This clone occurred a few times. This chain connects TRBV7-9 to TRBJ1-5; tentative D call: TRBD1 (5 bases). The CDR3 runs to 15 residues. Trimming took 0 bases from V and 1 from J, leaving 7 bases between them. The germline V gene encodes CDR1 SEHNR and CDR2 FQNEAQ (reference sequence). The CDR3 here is CASSLAGASNQPQHF. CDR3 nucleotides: TGTGCCAGCAGCTTAGCAGGGGCGAGCAATCAGCCCCAGCATTTT.

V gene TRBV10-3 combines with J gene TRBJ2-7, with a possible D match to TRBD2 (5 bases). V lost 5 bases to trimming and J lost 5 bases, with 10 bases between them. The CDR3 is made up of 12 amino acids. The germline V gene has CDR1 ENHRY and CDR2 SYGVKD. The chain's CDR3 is CAISPTGDEQYF. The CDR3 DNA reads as TGTGCCATCAGTCCGACCGGGGACGAGCAGTACTTC.

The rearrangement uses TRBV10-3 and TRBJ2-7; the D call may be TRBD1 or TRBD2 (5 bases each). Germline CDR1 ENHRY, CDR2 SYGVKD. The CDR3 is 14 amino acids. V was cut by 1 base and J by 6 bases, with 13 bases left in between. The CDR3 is CAISEWLGESEQYF. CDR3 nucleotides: TGTGCCATCAGTGAGTGGTTAGGGGAGAGCGAGCAGTACTTC.

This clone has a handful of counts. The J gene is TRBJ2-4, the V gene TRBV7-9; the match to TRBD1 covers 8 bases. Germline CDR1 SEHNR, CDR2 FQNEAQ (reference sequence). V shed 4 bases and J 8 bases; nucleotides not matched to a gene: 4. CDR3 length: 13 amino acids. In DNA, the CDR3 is TGTGCCAGCAGCTCGACAGGGGACCACATTCAGTACTTC. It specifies CASSSTGDHIQYF.

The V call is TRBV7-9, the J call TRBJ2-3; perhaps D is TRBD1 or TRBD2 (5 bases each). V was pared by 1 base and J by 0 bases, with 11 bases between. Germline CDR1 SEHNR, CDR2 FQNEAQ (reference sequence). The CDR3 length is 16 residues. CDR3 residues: CASSLGGGPSTDTQYF. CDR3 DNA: TGTGCCAGCAGCTTAGGGGGCGGGCCTAGCACAGATACGCAGTATTTT.

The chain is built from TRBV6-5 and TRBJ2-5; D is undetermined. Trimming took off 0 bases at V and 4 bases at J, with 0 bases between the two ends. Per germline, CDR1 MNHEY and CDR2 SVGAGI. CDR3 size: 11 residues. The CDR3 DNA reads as TGTGCCAGCAGTTACTCAGAGACCCAGTACTTC. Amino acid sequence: CASSYSETQYF.

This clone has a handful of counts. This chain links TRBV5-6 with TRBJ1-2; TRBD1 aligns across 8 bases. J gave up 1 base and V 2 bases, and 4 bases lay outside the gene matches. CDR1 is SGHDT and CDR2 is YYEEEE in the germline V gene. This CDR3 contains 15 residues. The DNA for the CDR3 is TGTGCCAGCAGCTTTGGGACAGGAGATAACTATGGCTACACCTTC. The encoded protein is CASSFGTGDNYGYTF.

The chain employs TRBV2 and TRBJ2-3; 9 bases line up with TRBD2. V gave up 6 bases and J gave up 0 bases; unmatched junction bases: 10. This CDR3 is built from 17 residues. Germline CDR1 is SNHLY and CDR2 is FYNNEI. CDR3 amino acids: CASSEPSGGISTDTQYF. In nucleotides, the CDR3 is TGTGCCAGCAGCGAACCGAGCGGGGGGATTAGCACAGATACGCAGTATTTT.

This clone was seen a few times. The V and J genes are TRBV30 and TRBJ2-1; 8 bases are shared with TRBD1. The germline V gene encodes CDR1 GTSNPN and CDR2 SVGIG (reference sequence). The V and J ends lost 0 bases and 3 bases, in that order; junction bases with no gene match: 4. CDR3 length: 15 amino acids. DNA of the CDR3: TGTGCCTGGAGTGTATCAGGGGGCTTCTACAATGAGCAGTTCTTC. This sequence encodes CAWSVSGGFYNEQFF.

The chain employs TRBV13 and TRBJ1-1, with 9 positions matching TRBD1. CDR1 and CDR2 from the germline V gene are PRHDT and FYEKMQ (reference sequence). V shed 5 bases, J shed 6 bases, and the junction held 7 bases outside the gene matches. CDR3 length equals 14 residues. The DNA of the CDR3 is TGTGCCAGCAGCCCAGAGGACAGGGGTGCTGAAGCTTTCTTT. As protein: CASSPEDRGAEAFF. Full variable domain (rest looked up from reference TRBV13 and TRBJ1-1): AAGVIQSPRHLIKEKRETATLKCYPIPRHDTVYWYQQGPGQDPQFLISFYEKMQSDKGSIPDRFSAQQFSDYHSELNMSSLELGDSALYFCASSPEDRGAEAFFGQGTRLTVV.

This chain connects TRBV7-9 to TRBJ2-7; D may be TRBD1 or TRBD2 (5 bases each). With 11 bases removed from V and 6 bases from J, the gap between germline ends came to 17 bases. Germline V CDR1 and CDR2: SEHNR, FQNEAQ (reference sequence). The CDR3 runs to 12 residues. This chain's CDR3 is CASRLGTLEQYF. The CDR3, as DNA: TGTGCCTCACGGCTGGGGACCCTCGAGCAGTACTTC.

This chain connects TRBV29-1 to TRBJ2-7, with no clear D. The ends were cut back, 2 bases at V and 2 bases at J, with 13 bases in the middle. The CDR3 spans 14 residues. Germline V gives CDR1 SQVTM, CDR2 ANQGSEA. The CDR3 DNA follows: TGCAGCGTTGAATTTGGGAACCATCCCTACGAGCAGTACTTC. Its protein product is CSVEFGNHPYEQYF.

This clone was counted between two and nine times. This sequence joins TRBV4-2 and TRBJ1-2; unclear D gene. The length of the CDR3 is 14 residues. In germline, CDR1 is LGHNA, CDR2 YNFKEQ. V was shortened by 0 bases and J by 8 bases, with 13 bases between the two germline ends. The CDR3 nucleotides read TGTGCCAGCAGCCAAGACAGGCGGTGGTGGGGCTACACCTTC. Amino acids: CASSQDRRWWGYTF.

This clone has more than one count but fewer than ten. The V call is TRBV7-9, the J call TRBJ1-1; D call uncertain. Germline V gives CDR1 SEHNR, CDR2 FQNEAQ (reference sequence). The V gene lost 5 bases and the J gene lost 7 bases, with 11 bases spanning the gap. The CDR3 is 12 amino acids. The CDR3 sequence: CASSDDKDEAFF. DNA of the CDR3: TGTGCCAGCAGCGATGACAAAGATGAAGCTTTCTTT.

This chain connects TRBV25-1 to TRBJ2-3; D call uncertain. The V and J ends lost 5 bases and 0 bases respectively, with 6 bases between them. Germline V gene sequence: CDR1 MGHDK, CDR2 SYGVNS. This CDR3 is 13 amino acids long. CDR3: CASSKGSTDTQYF. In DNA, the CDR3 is TGTGCCAGCAGTAAGGGAAGCACAGATACGCAGTATTTT. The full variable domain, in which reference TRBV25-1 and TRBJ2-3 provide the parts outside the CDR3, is EADIYQTPRYLVIGTGKKITLECSQTMGHDKMYWYQQDPGMELHLIHYSYGVNSTEKGDLSSESTVSRIRTEHFPLTLESARPSHTSQYLCASSKGSTDTQYFGPGTRLTVL.

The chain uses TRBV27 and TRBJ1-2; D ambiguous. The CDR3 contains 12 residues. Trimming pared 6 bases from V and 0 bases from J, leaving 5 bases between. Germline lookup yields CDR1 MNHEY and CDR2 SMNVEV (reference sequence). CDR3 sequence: CASREANYGYTF. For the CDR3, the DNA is TGTGCCAGCAGGGAAGCTAACTATGGCTACACCTTC.

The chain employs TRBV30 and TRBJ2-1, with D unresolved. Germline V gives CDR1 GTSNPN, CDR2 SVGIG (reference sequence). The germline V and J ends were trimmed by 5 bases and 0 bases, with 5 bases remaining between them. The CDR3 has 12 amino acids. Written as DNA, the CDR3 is TGTGCCTGGGTCCTCTCCTACAATGAGCAGTTCTTC. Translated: CAWVLSYNEQFF.

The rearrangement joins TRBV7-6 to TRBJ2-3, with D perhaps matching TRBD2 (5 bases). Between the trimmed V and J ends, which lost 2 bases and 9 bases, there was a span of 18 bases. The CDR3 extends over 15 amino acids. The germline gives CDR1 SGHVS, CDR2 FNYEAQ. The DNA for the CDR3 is TGTGCCAGCAGCTTAAGTGTCAGCGGCATCGAGACGCAGTATTTT. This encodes CASSLSVSGIETQYF.

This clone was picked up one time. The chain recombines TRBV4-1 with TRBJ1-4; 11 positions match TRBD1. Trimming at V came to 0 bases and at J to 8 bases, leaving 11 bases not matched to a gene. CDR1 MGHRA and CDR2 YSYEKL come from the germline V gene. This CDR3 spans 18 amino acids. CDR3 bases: TGCGCCAGCAGCCAAGAGGGACAGGGGGAGTATCGGTGGGAAAAACTGTTTTTT. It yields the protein CASSQEGQGEYRWEKLFF.